These 13 T cell receptor beta chains were all obtained from the same sample, sequenced in a study of cytomegalovirus exposure and HLA in healthy donors. Primers: 60 Vbeta forward and 13 Jbeta reverse. Sequencing used immunoSEQ multiplex PCR; TCRdb keeps in-frame clones, though not all of them. The sample gives roughly 150,000 clones, 78% of which show up once; over 1.1% is in the top ten. The sample taken for sequencing was PBMCs. These receptors came from a male donor in good health and CMV-seronegative.

The chain carries TRBV7-3 and TRBJ2-6; 9 bases fit TRBD1. This CDR3 is built from 16 residues. CDR1 SGHTA and CDR2 FQGTGA come from the germline V gene. V shed 5 bases and J 3 bases; nucleotides not matched to a gene: 5. CDR3 sequence reads: CASSPRTGVGANVLTF. CDR3 DNA sequence: TGTGCCAGCAGCCCGAGGACAGGGGTTGGGGCCAACGTCCTGACTTTC.

This sequence joins TRBV5-6 and TRBJ1-5; D is perhaps TRBD1 (6 bases). The CDR3 sequence is 13 residues long. Trimming removed 4 bases at V and 5 bases at J, with 10 bases between. The V gene's germline CDR1 is SGHDT and CDR2 YYEEEE. CDR3 residues: CASSRGQYQPQHF. The CDR3, as DNA: TGTGCCAGCAGCCGAGGACAGTATCAGCCCCAGCATTTT.

The chain joins TRBV5-4 to TRBJ2-2; D may be TRBD1 (6 bases). The CDR3 extends over 14 amino acids. Trimming removed 4 bases at V and 7 bases at J, with 14 bases between. Germline values: CDR1 SGHNT, CDR2 YYREEE (reference sequence). The CDR3 region has the DNA TGTGCCAGCAGCCTGGAAACAGGGTTCGGGGAGCTGTTTTTT. Its protein is CASSLETGFGELFF.

V gene TRBV9 combines with J gene TRBJ1-2; D uncertain. The V and J ends lost 4 bases and 0 bases respectively, with 10 bases between them. Germline V gene data show CDR1 as SGDLS and CDR2 as YYNGEE. This CDR3 comprises 14 residues. CDR3 amino acids: CASSFSGANYGYTF. CDR3 DNA sequence: TGTGCCAGCAGCTTTAGTGGAGCTAACTATGGCTACACCTTC.

The chain couples TRBV7-9 to TRBJ1-5; weak D call: TRBD1 (5 bases). Germline V gene lookup returns CDR1 SEHNR and CDR2 FQNEAQ (reference sequence). The CDR3 runs 14 residues. V lost 5 bases to trimming and J lost 7 bases, with 15 bases between them. As DNA, the CDR3 is TGTGCCAGCAGCCCCCCGGGGGGTGGGCAGCCCCAGCATTTT. Translating gives CASSPPGGGQPQHF.

This CDR3 is CASSEFRASGRGNEQFF. In nucleotides, the CDR3 is TGTGCCAGCAGTGAATTTCGCGCTAGCGGGAGGGGCAATGAGCAGTTCTTC. The chain employs TRBV2 and TRBJ2-1; 12 bases are a match to TRBD2. The CDR3 totals 17 residues. The germline V gene encodes CDR1 SNHLY and CDR2 FYNNEI. V lost 2 bases, J lost 6 bases, and 8 bases stayed unmatched.

V and J are TRBV29-1 and TRBJ1-1; weak D call: TRBD1 (6 bases). Germline V gene data show CDR1 as SQVTM and CDR2 as ANQGSEA. The CDR3 contains 14 residues. Trimming left V 3 bases short and J 1 base short, with 12 bases between. CDR3 sequence: CSVDLLRGNTEAFF. CDR3 coding DNA: TGCAGCGTTGACCTCCTCAGGGGGAACACTGAAGCTTTCTTT.

The chain recombines TRBV19 with TRBJ2-1; TRBD2 aligns across 12 bases. Germline CDR1 reads LNHDA; CDR2 reads SQIVND (reference sequence). Trimming cost V 6 bases and J 8 bases; bases outside gene matches: 8. The CDR3 has 15 amino acids. CDR3 sequence: CASSQTSGRTHEQFF. CDR3 nucleotide sequence: TGTGCCAGTAGCCAAACTAGCGGGAGGACCCATGAGCAGTTCTTC. The whole variable domain, remainder taken from reference TRBV19 and TRBJ2-1, is DGGITQSPKYLFRKEGQNVTLSCEQNLNHDAMYWYRQDPGQGLRLIYYSQIVNDFQKGDIAEGYSVSREKKESFPLTVTSAQKNPTAFYLCASSQTSGRTHEQFFGPGTRLTVL.

The rearrangement uses TRBV10-3 and TRBJ2-7; 10 positions agree with TRBD2. The CDR3 extends over 16 amino acids. Germline V gene lookup returns CDR1 ENHRY and CDR2 SYGVKD. V trimming: 0 bases; J trimming: 3 bases; junction bases outside the gene matches: 5. This CDR3 is CAISESRLAGVYEQYF. CDR3 nucleotide sequence: TGTGCCATCAGTGAGTCGCGGCTAGCGGGAGTCTACGAGCAGTACTTC.

This rearrangement joins TRBV10-3 to TRBJ2-5, with a tentative D call TRBD1 (6 bases). V was cut by 10 bases and J by 2 bases, with 17 bases left in between. The CDR3 has 14 amino acids. Per germline, CDR1 ENHRY and CDR2 SYGVKD. The CDR3 DNA sequence: TGTGCCACAATACAGGGTCCGAGACAAGAGACCCAGTACTTC. This encodes CATIQGPRQETQYF.

The genes are TRBV2 and TRBJ1-6; 7 positions match TRBD1. This CDR3 is 14 amino acids long. Trimming removed 8 bases from V and 7 bases from J; junction bases left unmatched: 8. The germline V gene encodes CDR1 SNHLY and CDR2 FYNNEI. The CDR3 loop reads CASRKGAKNSPLHF. As DNA, the CDR3 is TGTGCCAGCCGGAAGGGGGCGAAAAATTCACCCCTCCACTTT.

The chain couples TRBV7-9 to TRBJ1-3, with TRBD1 matching 7 bases. This CDR3 region has 17 residues. From germline, CDR1 is SEHNR and CDR2 FQNEAQ (reference sequence). V was clipped by 5 bases and J by 1 base; unmatched bases: 11. This CDR3 reads CASSRGGTVASGNTIYF. CDR3 sequence (DNA): TGTGCCAGCAGCCGCGGCGGGACAGTGGCTTCTGGAAACACCATATATTTT.

The chain employs TRBV14 and TRBJ2-1; 7 bases map to TRBD2. J gave up 5 bases and V 4 bases, and 11 bases lay outside the gene matches. Germline CDR1 and CDR2: SGHDN and FVKESK. The length of the CDR3 is 16 residues. CDR3 residues: CASSLKRGLRNNEQFF. The CDR3, as DNA: TGTGCCAGCAGCCTCAAGCGGGGCCTTAGAAACAATGAGCAGTTCTTC. The full variable domain, in which reference TRBV14 and TRBJ2-1 provide the parts outside the CDR3, is EAGVTQFPSHSVIEKGQTVTLRCDPISGHDNLYWYRRVMGKEIKFLLHFVKESKQDESGMPNNRFLAERTGGTYSTLKVQPAELEDSGVYFCASSLKRGLRNNEQFFGPGTRLTVL.